One and the same sample provided the 3 T cell receptor beta chains below, sequenced in a study of cytomegalovirus exposure and HLA in healthy donors. In the PCR, 60 Vbeta and 13 Jbeta primers were used. Profiling relied on immunoSEQ multiplex PCR, and the TCRdb table lists in-frame clones only, not all of them. Its table records about 130,000 clones. The sample taken for sequencing was PBMCs. These TCRs come from a young man in good health and CMV-seronegative.

The chain is built from TRBV7-2 and TRBJ2-6; D is uncertain. Germline CDR1 and CDR2: SGHTA and FQGNSA. Trimming took off 6 bases at V and 0 bases at J, with 9 bases between the two ends. The CDR3 consists of 15 residues. The CDR3 spells CASRPDPSGANVLTF. The CDR3 region has the DNA TGTGCCAGCAGGCCAGATCCCTCTGGGGCCAACGTCCTGACTTTC.

The chain employs TRBV19 and TRBJ2-6; the match to TRBD2 covers 7 bases. The CDR3 loop spans 15 amino acids. The trim removed 7 bases at V and 3 bases at J, leaving 6 bases unmatched. Germline V gene data show CDR1 as LNHDA and CDR2 as SQIVND (reference sequence). This chain's CDR3 is CASTPGGFGANVLTF. In DNA form, the CDR3 reads TGTGCCAGTACCCCCGGGGGGTTTGGGGCCAACGTCCTGACTTTC. Drawing the rest from reference TRBV19 and TRBJ2-6, the complete variable domain is DGGITQSPKYLFRKEGQNVTLSCEQNLNHDAMYWYRQDPGQGLRLIYYSQIVNDFQKGDIAEGYSVSREKKESFPLTVTSAQKNPTAFYLCASTPGGFGANVLTFGAGSRLTVL.

This chain links TRBV6-5 with TRBJ2-5; no firm D call. The J call may be incorrect, as the DNA end agrees better with TRBJ2-7. CDR3 length: 12 residues. The germline V gene has CDR1 MNHEY and CDR2 SVGAGI. The chain's CDR3 is CASMSGSYEQYF. The CDR3 DNA reads TGTGCCAGCATGTCAGGTTCCTACGAGCAGTACTTC.